The present TCR beta chain was sequenced within a study of metastatic and nonmetastatic thyroid tumors. Across the whole study: Across blood and tumor or nodule tissue, repertoires from malignant and benign thyroid patients were compared with one another.

Study conclusions and caveats: Reports indicated that malignant thyroid tumors showed significantly higher TCR beta diversity than benign nodules did, in blood and tumor.

In germline, CDR1 is SGHVS, CDR2 FQNEAQ. The ends were cut back, 2 bases at V and 12 bases at J, with 17 bases in the middle. The CDR3 loop spans 13 amino acids. This clone was picked up many times. Its antigen is undetermined. All patients were treatment-naive before thyroid surgery. Authors' processing steps: Building a distant-metastasis classifier for papillary thyroid cancer drew on CDR3 differences across clinicopathological groups. TCRdb re-called the PCR reads with MiXCR. The V and J calls reflect TCRdb's pipeline rather than the authors' work. Here the sample spans about 40,000 clones, 11% being singletons.

V gene TRBV7-8 combines with J gene TRBJ2-7; tentatively, D is TRBD2 (6 bases). Sequencing was carried out using blood. The clonotype comes from a female donor with papillary thyroid cancer or a benign thyroid nodule (not recorded which). Some clones in this sample may be carry-over from other donors' samples. As DNA, the CDR3 is TGTGCCAGCAGCTTATTGGTCGGGGGTAGCCTGTACTTC. This translates into CASSLLVGGSLYF.